Listed below are T cell receptor beta chains from one sample, sequenced in a study of blood T cell repertoires in COVID-19. Data came from immunoSEQ multiplex PCR; TCRdb stores just in-frame clones and leaves some out. Seen here are just over 95,000 clones, about nine tenths observed once, and the top ten hold over 4.5%. Sequencing was done on a sample of peripheral blood. Receptor source: a man in his forties or fifties with acute or convalescent COVID-19. The CDR3 runs from the conserved cysteine through the conserved F or W. D genes are given only for firm matches. Rows may omit the clone size; those that give it use once, few, many or a size class.

TRBV24-1	TRBJ2-3	TRBD1	NA	TGTGCCACCAGTGCAGGGGGCTTCACAGATACGCAGTATTTT	CATSAGGFTDTQYF
TRBV7-2	TRBJ1-2	NA	NA	TGTGCCAGCCGCACCCCCGGACTTTTCTATGGCTACACCTTC	CASRTPGLFYGYTF
TRBV15	TRBJ2-7	NA	few	TGTGCCACCAGCAGAGACCCCGGGAGATCCTACGAGCAGTACTTC	CATSRDPGRSYEQYF
TRBV25-1	TRBJ1-1	TRBD1	once	TGTGCCAGCAGTGAATCCGGGACAGTGAACACTGAAGCTTTCTTT	CASSESGTVNTEAFF
TRBV11-1	TRBJ2-7	NA	NA	TGTGCCAGCAGCCACACAGGGAAATCCTACGAGCAGTACTTC	CASSHTGKSYEQYF
TRBV19	TRBJ1-2	TRBD1	NA	TGTGCCAGTAGTATAAGCGGGACAGGGGCGCGAGGCTACACCTTC	CASSISGTGARGYTF
TRBV10-1	TRBJ2-3	TRBD2	NA	TGCGCCAGCAGTGAGGCGGGAGGAAGCACAGATACGCAGTATTTT	CASSEAGGSTDTQYF
TRBV3-1/TRBV3-2	TRBJ2-5	NA	NA	TGTGCCAGCAGCTGGGAGCGGGTGGGGGAGACCCAGTACTTC	CASSWERVGETQYF
TRBV7-9	TRBJ2-7	NA	NA	TGTGCCAGCAGCCAGAGCCAGGGGAACGAGCAGTACTTC	CASSQSQGNEQYF
TRBV6-1	TRBJ2-2	TRBD1	NA	TGTGCCAGCAGTGAAAGGACAGGGGTCACCGGGGAGCTGTTTTTT	CASSERTGVTGELFF
TRBV6-1	TRBJ2-7	TRBD2	NA	TGTGCCAGCAGTGAAGGACTAGCAGGCTCCTACGAGCAGTACTTC	CASSEGLAGSYEQYF
TRBV7-2	TRBJ2-7	TRBD1	NA	TGTGCCAGCAGCTTATGGGACAGGGAGGACGAGCAGTACTTC	CASSLWDREDEQYF
TRBV7-9	TRBJ2-1	NA	NA	TGTGCCTGGGGGGACCCAGAGCAGTTCTTC	CAWGDPEQFF
TRBV20-1	TRBJ2-7	TRBD2	NA	TGCAGTGCTAGTTCGACTAGCGGGAGGGTCTACGAGCAGTACTTC	CSASSTSGRVYEQYF